The 16 T cell receptor beta chains listed next were all sequenced from one sample in a study of CD8 T cells in Susac syndrome. RNA amounts of roughly 0.45 to 1 ug underwent reverse transcription with random hexamers. TCRdb analysed the immunoSEQ multiplex PCR reads with MiXCR anew, one entry per CDR3 protein. Of about 82,000 distinct CDR3 sequences listed, approximately 96% are singletons. Sequenced: CD8+ T cells from PBMCs. The receptors derive from a human donor with Susac syndrome.

The chain links TRBV5-1 to TRBJ2-7; possible D gene TRBD1, 5 bases. This CDR3 region has 13 residues. Germline V gene sequence: CDR1 SGHRS, CDR2 YFSETQ. Trimming left V 7 bases short and J 5 bases short, with 16 bases between. In DNA form, the CDR3 reads TGCGCCAGCCGAAGCCAGGGATTCGACGAGCAGTACTTC. This gives the protein CASRSQGFDEQYF.

This sequence joins TRBV7-2 and TRBJ1-4; D may be TRBD1 (5 bases). Between the trimmed V and J ends, which lost 5 bases and 8 bases, there was a span of 18 bases. The germline CDR1 and CDR2 sequences are SGHTA and FQGNSA. This CDR3 is 15 amino acids long. In DNA form, the CDR3 reads TGTGCCAGCAGCCTCGCCAGGGAACAGGAGGAAAAACTGTTTTTT. Its translation is CASSLAREQEEKLFF. Together with reference TRBV7-2 and TRBJ1-4, the CDR3 gives the full variable domain: GAGVSQSPSNKVTEKGKDVELRCDPISGHTALYWYRQSLGQGLEFLIYFQGNSAPDKSGLPSDRFSAERTGGSVSTLTIQRTQQEDSAVYLCASSLAREQEEKLFFGSGTQLSVL.

The V call is TRBV20-1, the J call TRBJ2-7, with D tentatively TRBD1 (5 bases). This CDR3 contains 14 residues. Trimming took 0 bases from V and 4 from J, leaving 13 bases between them. CDR1 is DFQATT and CDR2 is SNEGSKA in the germline V gene (reference sequence). Here the CDR3 reads CSARDRRGWYEQYF. In DNA form, the CDR3 reads TGCAGTGCTAGAGACCGAAGGGGCTGGTACGAGCAGTACTTC.

The chain carries TRBV5-1 and TRBJ1-1, with D hard to call. Germline CDR1 and CDR2: SGHRS and YFSETQ. The CDR3 extends over 14 amino acids. V was shortened by 0 bases and J by 8 bases, with 14 bases between the two germline ends. The CDR3: CASSLAVGPGEAFF. As DNA, the CDR3 is TGCGCCAGCAGCTTGGCCGTGGGTCCAGGCGAAGCTTTCTTT.

The chain employs TRBV6-2 or TRBV6-3 and TRBJ1-1; maybe TRBD1 (5 bases). Germline CDR1 reads MNHEY; CDR2 reads SVGEGT. Trimming took 8 bases from V and 10 from J, leaving 11 bases between them. This CDR3 is built from 10 residues. DNA of the CDR3: TGTGCCAGCGGTGTTGACAGAGCTTTCTTT. Its protein is CASGVDRAFF.

This clonotype was detected once. This chain connects TRBV7-9 to TRBJ1-2; D is unresolved. CDR1 is SEHNR and CDR2 is FQNEAQ in the germline V gene (reference sequence). This CDR3 spans 14 amino acids. V was clipped by 5 bases and J by 8 bases, with 18 bases between them. CDR3 sequence reads: CASSTNPSRWGYTF. The CDR3 nucleotides read TGTGCCAGCAGCACAAACCCTTCCCGATGGGGCTACACCTTC.

This chain links TRBV19 with TRBJ1-4, with D tentatively TRBD1 (5 bases). The CDR3 sequence is 14 residues long. Germline V gene sequence: CDR1 LNHDA, CDR2 SQIVND (reference sequence). V was pared by 5 bases and J by 8 bases, with 15 bases between. The CDR3 reads CASSRGEGSEKLFF. CDR3 coding DNA: TGTGCCAGTAGTCGCGGAGAGGGGTCAGAAAAACTGTTTTTT.

V is TRBV27 and J is TRBJ1-1, with 9 bases lining up with TRBD1. This CDR3 comprises 15 residues. Germline values: CDR1 MNHEY, CDR2 SMNVEV (reference sequence). With V trimmed by 5 bases and J by 4 bases, 8 bases remained unmatched. The CDR3 region is CASSPLTDRGTEAFF. CDR3 in DNA: TGTGCCAGCAGTCCGCTTACGGACAGGGGCACTGAAGCTTTCTTT.

The V gene is TRBV30, the J gene TRBJ2-7; 9 bases fit TRBD1. Germline values: CDR1 GTSNPN, CDR2 SVGIG (reference sequence). The CDR3 is 14 residues long. The junction had 10 bases not matched to a gene; V was cut back by 3 bases and J by 7 bases. CDR3 DNA: TGTGCCTGGAGAGGGACAGGGCTCGCTGGAGAGCAGTACTTC. It specifies CAWRGTGLAGEQYF.

The chain couples TRBV28 to TRBJ1-1; the D is unclear. The CDR3 has 14 residues. Trimming removed 6 bases from V and 1 base from J, with 12 bases in between. In germline, CDR1 is MDHEN, CDR2 SYDVKM. CDR3 protein: CASSWETGNTEAFF. In DNA form, the CDR3 reads TGTGCCAGCAGCTGGGAAACCGGGAACACTGAAGCTTTCTTT.

The chain links TRBV2 to TRBJ1-5, with unresolved D. The CDR3 runs to 14 residues. Germline V lookup: CDR1 SNHLY, CDR2 FYNNEI. V lost 2 bases, J lost 9 bases, and 14 bases lay in between. CDR3 residues: CASSEQISLGPQHF. The DNA of the CDR3 is TGTGCCAGCAGTGAACAGATTTCTCTCGGGCCCCAGCATTTT.

J is TRBJ2-3 and V is TRBV3-1; the match to TRBD2 covers 7 bases. Per germline, CDR1 LGHDT and CDR2 YNNKEL (reference sequence). The CDR3 loop spans 17 amino acids. Losses at the gene ends were 1 base for V and 5 bases for J; bases not matched to a gene: 12. Here the CDR3 reads CASSQVIGLEGRDTQYF. CDR3 DNA sequence: TGTGCCAGCAGCCAAGTAATCGGACTAGAGGGGAGAGATACGCAGTATTTT.

This chain uses TRBV6-5 with TRBJ2-5; 10 positions match TRBD2. The trim removed 2 bases at V and 1 base at J, leaving 10 bases unmatched. Germline lookup yields CDR1 MNHEY and CDR2 SVGAGI. The CDR3 is made up of 18 amino acids. The CDR3 loop reads CASSYESVIAGGQETQYF. DNA of the CDR3: TGTGCCAGCAGTTACGAAAGTGTTATAGCGGGGGGCCAAGAGACCCAGTACTTC.

The chain joins TRBV7-9 to TRBJ2-7, with unresolved D. The CDR3 is 14 residues long. V was trimmed by 1 base and J by 0 bases, leaving 7 bases between them. CDR1 and CDR2 from the germline V gene are SEHNR and FQNEAQ (reference sequence). CDR3 amino acids: CASSLGTASYEQYF. The CDR3 nucleotides read TGTGCCAGCAGCTTAGGTACAGCCTCCTACGAGCAGTACTTC.

CDR3 DNA: TGTGCCAGCAGCTTGCAACCGGACGGTTCTGATTCACCCCTCCACTTT. Translation gives CASSLQPDGSDSPLHF. The V gene is TRBV5-6, the J gene TRBJ1-6; D uncertain. CDR1 and CDR2 (germline): SGHDT, YYEEEE. The germline V and J ends were trimmed by 1 base and 8 bases, with 16 bases remaining between them. The CDR3 has 16 amino acids.

The chain uses TRBV7-2 and TRBJ2-7; a weak D match, TRBD1 (5 bases). The V end was cut by 6 bases, the J end by 4 bases, with 10 bases between. From germline, CDR1 is SGHTA and CDR2 FQGNSA. CDR3 length equals 12 residues. The chain's CDR3 is CASSSDRYEQYF. CDR3 nucleotide sequence: TGTGCCAGCAGTTCCGACAGATACGAGCAGTACTTC.